Listed below are T cell receptor beta chains from one sample, sequenced in a study of blood T cell repertoires in COVID-19. Assay used: immunoSEQ multiplex PCR; TCRdb lists only in-frame clones, some missing. The sample consists of around 150,000 clones, around 79% of them appearing once. The source material was peripheral blood. All receptors come from a man aged 45-65 years with active or convalescent COVID-19. Both conserved end residues are part of each CDR3. The order of the fields is V gene, CDR3 length, D gene, CDR3 protein. The D gene is left open where the match is weak.

>TRBV19|15|TRBD1
CASVKTGIQNQPQHF
>TRBV7-3|18|.
CASSPRAVALHLTGELFF
>TRBV11-2|14|.
CASSLDRGWYEQYF
>TRBV5-1|15|.
CASSPAGSSYNEQFF
>TRBV2|15|TRBD1
CASTVDRGPTDTQYF
>TRBV5-1|15|TRBD2
CASSLAAAVQETQYF
>TRBV3-1/TRBV3-2|15|.
CASSQARTANTEAFF
>TRBV13|18|TRBD1
CASTTKGAGQGGSYEQYF
>TRBV5-5|15|.
CASSETGHGANVLTF
>TRBV30|15|TRBD1
CAWSVGTGWDTEAFF
>TRBV6-1|17|.
CASSEMGRQLASYEQYF
>TRBV7-3|17|.
CASSLTGGQPYNSPLHF
>TRBV19|13|.
CASSVTGTDGYTF
>TRBV7-9|11|.
CASSAYSEQYF
>TRBV11-3|15|TRBD2
CASSLGTSGAYEQYF
>TRBV9|15|TRBD1
CASSPPGQGNNEQFF
>TRBV7-2|15|TRBD2
CASSRLGTSGSEQYF
>TRBV19|17|.
CASSIWRGDSRRNEQFF
>TRBV25-1|17|.
CASGAPAWNYLQETQYF
>TRBV29-1|14|.
CSVQDTSSYNEQFF
>TRBV3-1/TRBV3-2|20|TRBD2
CASSHLSGRAVRRKAGELFF
>TRBV3-1/TRBV3-2|18|TRBD2
CASSPYRPSGRDKETQYF
>TRBV5-1|13|.
CASSLDGFQPQHF
>TRBV28|18|TRBD1
CASRVWGERQGRNQPQHF
>TRBV27|16|.
CARPSRGTAATDTQYF
>TRBV18|16|TRBD1
CASSLQPGQGTDTQYF
>TRBV19|13|.
CASSGQSSYEQYF
>TRBV5-1|15|TRBD1
CASSLDRGSGQPQHF
>TRBV4-2|16|TRBD2
CASSQEAGVRTDTQYF
>TRBV5-1|14|.
CASSLAVGADEQYF